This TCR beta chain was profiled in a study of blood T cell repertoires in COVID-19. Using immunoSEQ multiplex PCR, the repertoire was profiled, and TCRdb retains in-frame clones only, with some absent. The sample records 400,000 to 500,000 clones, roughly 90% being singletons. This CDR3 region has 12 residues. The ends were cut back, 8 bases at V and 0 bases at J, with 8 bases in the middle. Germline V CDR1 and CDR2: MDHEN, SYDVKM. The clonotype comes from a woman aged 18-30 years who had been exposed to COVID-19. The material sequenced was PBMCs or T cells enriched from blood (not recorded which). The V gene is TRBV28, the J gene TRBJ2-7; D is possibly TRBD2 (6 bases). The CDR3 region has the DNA TGTGCCAGCCCGCGGGACTCCTACGAGCAGTACTTC. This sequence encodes CASPRDSYEQYF.